This T cell receptor (beta chain) is drawn from a study of blood T cell repertoires in COVID-19. Sequencing was performed with immunoSEQ multiplex PCR; in TCRdb, only in-frame clones are kept and a portion is missing. This table holds some 150,000 clones, 80% to 85% found once. V lost 8 bases and J 4 bases, leaving 20 bases between the germline ends. CDR1 and CDR2 (germline): GTSNPN, SVGIG (reference sequence). The CDR3 contains 14 residues. Sequencing was carried out using peripheral blood. The chain joins TRBV30 to TRBJ1-1; D gene unclear. The sequence was obtained from a human donor in a cohort sampled during active COVID-19. CDR3 region: CARLSRAGVTEAFF. CDR3 nucleotide sequence: TGTGCCCGCCTCTCCCGGGCGGGAGTCACTGAAGCTTTCTTT.